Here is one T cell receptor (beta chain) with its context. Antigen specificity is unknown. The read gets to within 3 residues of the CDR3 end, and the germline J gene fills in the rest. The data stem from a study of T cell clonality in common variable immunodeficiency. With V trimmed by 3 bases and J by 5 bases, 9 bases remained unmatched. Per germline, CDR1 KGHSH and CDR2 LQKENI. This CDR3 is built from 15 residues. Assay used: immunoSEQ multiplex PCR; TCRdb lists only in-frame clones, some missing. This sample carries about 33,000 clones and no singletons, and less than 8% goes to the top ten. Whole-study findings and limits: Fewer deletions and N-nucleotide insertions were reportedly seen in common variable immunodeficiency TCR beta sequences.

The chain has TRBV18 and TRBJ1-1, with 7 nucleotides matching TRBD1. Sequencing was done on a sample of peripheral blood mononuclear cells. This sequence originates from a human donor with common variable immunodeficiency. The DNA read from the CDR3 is TGTGCCAGCTCACCTTCCAGGGGGGCACGAACTGAA. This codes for CASSPSRGARTE. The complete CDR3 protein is CASSPSRGARTEAFF.